This T cell receptor (beta chain) was recovered during a study of blood T cell repertoires in COVID-19. Study in general: Italy, Spain and the United States were the sources of the convalescent and acute COVID-19 samples.

The protocol was immunoSEQ multiplex PCR, while the TCRdb copy is restricted to in-frame clones and leaves out a portion. The sample holds 130,000 or so clones, 60% to 85% seen once. CDR3 length: 15 amino acids. V trimming: 1 base; J trimming: 4 bases; junction bases outside the gene matches: 6. Per the germline V gene, CDR1 is MGHRA and CDR2 is YSYEKL. This chain joins TRBV4-1 and TRBJ1-2; 7 nucleotides agree with TRBD1. This receptor was obtained from a man older than 75 with acute or convalescent COVID-19. The sequenced material came from peripheral blood. CDR3 region: CASSQAGGRGYGYTF. The CDR3 DNA follows: TGCGCCAGCAGCCAAGCAGGGGGTAGAGGCTATGGCTACACCTTC.